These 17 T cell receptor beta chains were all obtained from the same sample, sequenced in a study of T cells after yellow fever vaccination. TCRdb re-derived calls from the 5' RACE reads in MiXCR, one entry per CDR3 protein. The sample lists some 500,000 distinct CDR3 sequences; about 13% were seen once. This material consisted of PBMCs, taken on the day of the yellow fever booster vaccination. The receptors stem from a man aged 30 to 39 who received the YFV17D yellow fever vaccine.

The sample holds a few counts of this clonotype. This CDR3 is CASSLAGQLTGELFF. CDR3 in DNA: TGCGCCAGCAGCTTGGCAGGGCAGCTTACCGGGGAGCTGTTTTTT. The chain uses TRBV5-1 and TRBJ2-2, with D perhaps TRBD1 (5 bases). Trimming removed 0 bases at V and 5 bases at J, with 11 bases between. Germline loops: CDR1 SGHRS, CDR2 YFSETQ. This CDR3 region has 15 residues.

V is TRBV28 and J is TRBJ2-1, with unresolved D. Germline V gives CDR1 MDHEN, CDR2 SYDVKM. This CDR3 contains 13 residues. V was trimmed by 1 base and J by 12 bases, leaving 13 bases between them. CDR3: CASSLLAQNMQFF. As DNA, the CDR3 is TGTGCCAGCAGTTTATTAGCCCAGAACATGCAGTTCTTC. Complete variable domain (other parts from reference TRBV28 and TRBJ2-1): DVKVTQSSRYLVKRTGEKVFLECVQDMDHENMFWYRQDPGLGLRLIYFSYDVKMKEKGDIPEGYSVSREKKERFSLILESASTNQTSMYLCASSLLAQNMQFFGPGTRLTVL.

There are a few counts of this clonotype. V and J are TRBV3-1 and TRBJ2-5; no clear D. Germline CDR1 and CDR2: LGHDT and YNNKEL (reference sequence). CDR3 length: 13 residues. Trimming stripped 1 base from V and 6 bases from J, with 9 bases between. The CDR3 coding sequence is TGTGCCAGCAGCCAAGGGATCAGACAGACCCAGTACTTC. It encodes CASSQGIRQTQYF.

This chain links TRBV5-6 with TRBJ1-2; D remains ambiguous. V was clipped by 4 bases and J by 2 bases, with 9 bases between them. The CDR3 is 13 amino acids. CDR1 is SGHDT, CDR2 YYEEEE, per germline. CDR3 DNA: TGTGCCAGCAGCACCGGGCCGAACTATGGCTACACCTTC. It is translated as CASSTGPNYGYTF.

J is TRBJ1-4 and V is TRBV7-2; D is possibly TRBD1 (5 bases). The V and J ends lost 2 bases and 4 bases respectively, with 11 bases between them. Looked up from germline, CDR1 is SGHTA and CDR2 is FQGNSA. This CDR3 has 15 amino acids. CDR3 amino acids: CASSLSTQGNEKLFF. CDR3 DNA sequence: TGTGCCAGCAGCTTAAGTACGCAGGGTAATGAAAAACTGTTTTTT. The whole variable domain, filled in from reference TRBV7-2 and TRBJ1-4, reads GAGVSQSPSNKVTEKGKDVELRCDPISGHTALYWYRQSLGQGLEFLIYFQGNSAPDKSGLPSDRFSAERTGGSVSTLTIQRTQQEDSAVYLCASSLSTQGNEKLFFGSGTQLSVL.

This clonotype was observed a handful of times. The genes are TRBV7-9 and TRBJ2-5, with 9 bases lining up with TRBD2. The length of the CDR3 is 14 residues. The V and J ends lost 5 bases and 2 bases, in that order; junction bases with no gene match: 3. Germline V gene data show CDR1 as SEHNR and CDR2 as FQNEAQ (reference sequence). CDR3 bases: TGTGCCAGCAGCCGACTAGCGGTACAAGAGACCCAGTACTTC. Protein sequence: CASSRLAVQETQYF.

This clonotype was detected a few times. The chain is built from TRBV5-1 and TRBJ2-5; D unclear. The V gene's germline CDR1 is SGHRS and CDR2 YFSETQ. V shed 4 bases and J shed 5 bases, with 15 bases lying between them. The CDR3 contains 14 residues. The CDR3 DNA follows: TGCGCCAGCAGCGTTGGATACCCCGGGGAGACCCAGTACTTC. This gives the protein CASSVGYPGETQYF. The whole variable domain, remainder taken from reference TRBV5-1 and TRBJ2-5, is KAGVTQTPRYLIKTRGQQVTLSCSPISGHRSVSWYQQTPGQGLQFLFEYFSETQRNKGNFPGRFSGRQFSNSRSEMNVSTLELGDSALYLCASSVGYPGETQYFGPGTRLLVL.

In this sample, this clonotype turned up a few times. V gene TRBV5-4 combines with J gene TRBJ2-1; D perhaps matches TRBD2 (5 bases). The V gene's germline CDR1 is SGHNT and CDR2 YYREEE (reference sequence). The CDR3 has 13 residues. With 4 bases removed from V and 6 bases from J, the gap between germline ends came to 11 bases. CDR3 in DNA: TGTGCCAGCAGCCAGGCTAGCAGCAATGAGCAGTTCTTC. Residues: CASSQASSNEQFF.

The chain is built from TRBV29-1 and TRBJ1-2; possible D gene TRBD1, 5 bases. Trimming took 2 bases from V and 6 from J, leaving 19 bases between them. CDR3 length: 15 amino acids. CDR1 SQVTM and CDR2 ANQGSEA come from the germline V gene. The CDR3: CSVENTAAGPDGYTF. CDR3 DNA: TGCAGCGTTGAAAACACAGCAGCGGGGCCCGATGGCTACACCTTC.

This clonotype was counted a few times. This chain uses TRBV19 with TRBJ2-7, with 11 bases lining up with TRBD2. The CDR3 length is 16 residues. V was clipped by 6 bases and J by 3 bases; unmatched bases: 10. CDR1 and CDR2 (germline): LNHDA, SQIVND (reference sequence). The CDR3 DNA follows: TGTGCCAGTAGCCAGACTAGCGGGACGGGAAACTACGAGCAGTACTTC. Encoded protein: CASSQTSGTGNYEQYF.

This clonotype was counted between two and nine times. The CDR3 region is CASSLDSWRVTDTQYF. CDR3 DNA: TGTGCCAGCAGCTTAGATTCGTGGCGGGTCACAGATACGCAGTATTTT. The V gene is TRBV11-2, the J gene TRBJ2-3; possible D gene TRBD2, 5 bases. The ends were cut back, 0 bases at V and 2 bases at J, with 12 bases in the middle. Germline V gene lookup returns CDR1 SGHAT and CDR2 FQNNGV. The CDR3 is made up of 16 amino acids. Drawing the rest from reference TRBV11-2 and TRBJ2-3, the complete variable domain is EAGVAQSPRYKIIEKRQSVAFWCNPISGHATLYWYQQILGQGPKLLIQFQNNGVVDDSQLPKDRFSAERLKGVDSTLKIQPAKLEDSAVYLCASSLDSWRVTDTQYFGPGTRLTVL.

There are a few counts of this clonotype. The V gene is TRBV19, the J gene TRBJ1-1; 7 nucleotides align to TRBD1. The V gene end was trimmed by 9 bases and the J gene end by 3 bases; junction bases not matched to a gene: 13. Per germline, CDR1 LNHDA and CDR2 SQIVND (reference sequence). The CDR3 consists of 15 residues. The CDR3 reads CASQPRAGGYTEAFF. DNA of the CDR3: TGTGCCAGCCAACCACGAGCAGGGGGTTACACTGAAGCTTTCTTT.

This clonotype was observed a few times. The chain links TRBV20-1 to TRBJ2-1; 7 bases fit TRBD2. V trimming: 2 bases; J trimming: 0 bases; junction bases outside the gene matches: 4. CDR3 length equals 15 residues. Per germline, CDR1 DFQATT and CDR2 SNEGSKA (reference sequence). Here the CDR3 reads CSARPLARSYNEQFF. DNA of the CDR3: TGCAGTGCTAGACCACTAGCGCGCTCCTACAATGAGCAGTTCTTC.

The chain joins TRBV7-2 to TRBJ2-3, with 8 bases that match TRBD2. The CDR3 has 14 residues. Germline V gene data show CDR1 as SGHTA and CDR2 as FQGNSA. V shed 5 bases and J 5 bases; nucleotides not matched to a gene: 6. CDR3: CASSPAGGRDTQYF. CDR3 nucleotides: TGTGCCAGCAGCCCCGCGGGGGGAAGAGATACGCAGTATTTT.

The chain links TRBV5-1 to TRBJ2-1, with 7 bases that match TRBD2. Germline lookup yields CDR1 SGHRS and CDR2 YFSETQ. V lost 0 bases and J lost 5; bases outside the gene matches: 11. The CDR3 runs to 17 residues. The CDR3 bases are TGCGCCAGCAGCTTGGCCGGTGGCGGGAGAGGGAACAATGAGCAGTTCTTC. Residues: CASSLAGGGRGNNEQFF.

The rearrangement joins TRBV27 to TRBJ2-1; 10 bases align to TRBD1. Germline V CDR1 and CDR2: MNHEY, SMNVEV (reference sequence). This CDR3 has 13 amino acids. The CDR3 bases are TGTGCTTCTGGGACAGGGGACTGGGATGAGCAGTTCTTC. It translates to CASGTGDWDEQFF.

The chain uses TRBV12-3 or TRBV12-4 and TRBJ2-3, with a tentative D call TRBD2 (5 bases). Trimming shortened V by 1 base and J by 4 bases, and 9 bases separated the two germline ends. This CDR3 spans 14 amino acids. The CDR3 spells CASSLGTGADTQYF. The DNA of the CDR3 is TGTGCCAGCAGTTTAGGGACTGGGGCAGATACGCAGTATTTT.